Listed here are 10 T cell receptor beta chains from one sample, sequenced in a study of blood T cell repertoires in COVID-19 (TCRdb year 2020). Libraries were prepared through the immunoSEQ multiplex PCR assay. Here the immuneACCESS table is served through TCRdb, limited to in-frame sequences with V and J called. Missing clones are a known gap in these copies; in checked studies unresolved V genes cover under half, and the rest lacks a known reason. A total of 180,000 or so clones appear in this sample, approximately 84% of them only once. More than 7.5% of the sample comes from the top ten. Input material: peripheral blood. Source of these receptors: a man aged 35 to 55 who had recovered from COVID-19.

This sequence joins TRBV27 and TRBJ2-7; D is perhaps TRBD1 (6 bases). This CDR3 spans 12 amino acids. Trimming took 6 bases from V and 2 from J, leaving 8 bases between them. From germline, CDR1 is MNHEY and CDR2 SMNVEV (reference sequence). The CDR3 loop reads CASRGGTYEQYF. The CDR3 DNA reads as TGTGCCAGCAGAGGGGGTACCTACGAGCAGTACTTC.

This chain links TRBV18 with TRBJ2-1; TRBD1 agrees at 9 bases. V was pared by 5 bases and J by 9 bases, with 11 bases of the junction left unmatched. CDR3 length equals 15 residues. Germline CDR1 reads KGHSH; CDR2 reads LQKENI. The CDR3 bases are TGTGCCAGCTCATTGGGACAGGGACTCACGGGTGAGCAGTTCTTC. It encodes CASSLGQGLTGEQFF. The whole variable domain, filled in from reference TRBV18 and TRBJ2-1, reads NAGVMQNPRHLVRRRGQEARLRCSPMKGHSHVYWYRQLPEEGLKFMVYLQKENIIDESGMPKERFSAEFPKEGPSILRIQQVVRGDSAAYFCASSLGQGLTGEQFFGPGTRLTVL.

V and J are TRBV19 and TRBJ2-7, with D uncertain. CDR1 LNHDA and CDR2 SQIVND come from the germline V gene (reference sequence). The CDR3 length is 14 residues. Trimming took 7 bases from V and 0 from J, leaving 13 bases between them. The CDR3 coding sequence is TGTGCCAGTATGGTCAGTTACGCCTCCTACGAGCAGTACTTC. It specifies CASMVSYASYEQYF. The whole variable domain, filled in from reference TRBV19 and TRBJ2-7, reads DGGITQSPKYLFRKEGQNVTLSCEQNLNHDAMYWYRQDPGQGLRLIYYSQIVNDFQKGDIAEGYSVSREKKESFPLTVTSAQKNPTAFYLCASMVSYASYEQYFGPGTRLTVT.

The chain uses TRBV6-5 and TRBJ1-2; perhaps TRBD1 as D (6 bases). Trimming pared 9 bases from V and 2 bases from J, leaving 16 bases between. The CDR3 loop spans 14 amino acids. CDR1 is MNHEY and CDR2 is SVGAGI in the germline V gene. The CDR3 region has the DNA TGTGCCAGGCTTCTTCGGACAGTCAACTATGGCTACACCTTC. Translating it yields CARLLRTVNYGYTF.

The sample holds a few counts of this clone. The chain links TRBV10-3 to TRBJ1-3; D is uncertain. Germline V gene lookup returns CDR1 ENHRY and CDR2 SYGVKD. Trimming removed 8 bases at V and 0 bases at J, with 8 bases between. The CDR3 runs 13 residues. CDR3: CAIGESSGNTIYF. The CDR3 DNA reads TGTGCCATCGGGGAGAGCTCTGGAAACACCATATATTTT.

In DNA form, the CDR3 reads TGTGCCAGCAGCTTCGGGAGGGAAGATACGCAGTATTTT. Encoded protein: CASSFGREDTQYF. This rearrangement joins TRBV11-1 to TRBJ2-3; TRBD2 matches at 8 bases. CDR1 and CDR2 from the germline V gene are SGHAT and FQDESV (reference sequence). With V trimmed by 3 bases and J by 5 bases, 1 base remained unmatched. There are 13 residues in the CDR3.

This clone has only a few counts. J is TRBJ1-6 and V is TRBV6-5; 7 bases are shared with TRBD1. This CDR3 comprises 15 residues. The germline V gene encodes CDR1 MNHEY and CDR2 SVGAGI. With 3 bases clipped from V and 8 bases from J, the junction kept 7 bases outside the gene matches. This chain's CDR3 is CASSYSRQGDSPLHF. In DNA form, the CDR3 reads TGTGCCAGCAGTTATTCCCGGCAGGGGGATTCACCCCTCCACTTT.

The chain links TRBV9 to TRBJ2-1, with a possible D match to TRBD1 (5 bases). Germline V CDR1 and CDR2: SGDLS, YYNGEE. This CDR3 has 12 residues. V was shortened by 3 bases and J by 4 bases, with 5 bases between the two germline ends. The CDR3 reads CASSEGYNEQFF. CDR3 DNA: TGTGCCAGCAGCGAGGGGTACAATGAGCAGTTCTTC.

This sequence joins TRBV5-1 and TRBJ1-6, with D perhaps matching TRBD1 (5 bases). The CDR3 consists of 15 residues. Germline lookup yields CDR1 SGHRS and CDR2 YFSETQ. Trimming pared 0 bases from V and 6 bases from J, leaving 10 bases between. CDR3 amino acids: CASSLEVQGNSPLHF. The CDR3 DNA is TGCGCCAGCAGCTTGGAAGTCCAGGGTAATTCACCCCTCCACTTT.

The chain is built from TRBV5-5 and TRBJ2-7, with D hard to call. The CDR3 has 12 amino acids. The germline V and J ends were trimmed by 0 bases and 3 bases, with 4 bases remaining between them. CDR1 is SGHKS and CDR2 is YYEKEE in the germline V gene (reference sequence). CDR3 DNA: TGTGCCAGCAGCTTGGCCAACTACGAGCAGTACTTC. Protein: CASSLANYEQYF.